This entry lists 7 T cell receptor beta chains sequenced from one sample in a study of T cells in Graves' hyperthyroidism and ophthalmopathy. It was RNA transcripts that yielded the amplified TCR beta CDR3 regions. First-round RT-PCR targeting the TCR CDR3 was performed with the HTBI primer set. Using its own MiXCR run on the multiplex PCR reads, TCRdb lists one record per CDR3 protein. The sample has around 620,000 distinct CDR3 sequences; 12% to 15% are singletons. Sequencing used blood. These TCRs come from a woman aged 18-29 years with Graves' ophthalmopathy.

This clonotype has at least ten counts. The CDR3 sequence: CASSLGDSSHEQYF. In DNA, the CDR3 is TGCGCCAGCAGCTTGGGTGACAGCAGCCACGAGCAGTACTTC. This chain joins TRBV5-1 and TRBJ2-7; maybe TRBD1 (5 bases). The germline V gene has CDR1 SGHRS and CDR2 YFSETQ. V was clipped by 0 bases and J by 5 bases, with 12 bases between them. CDR3 size: 14 residues.

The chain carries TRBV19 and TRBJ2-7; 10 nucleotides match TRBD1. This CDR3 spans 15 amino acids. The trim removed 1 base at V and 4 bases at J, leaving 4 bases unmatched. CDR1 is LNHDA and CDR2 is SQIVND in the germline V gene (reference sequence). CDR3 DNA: TGTGCCAGTAGTATAGGGGGGACAGGGGCATACGAGCAGTACTTC. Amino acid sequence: CASSIGGTGAYEQYF.

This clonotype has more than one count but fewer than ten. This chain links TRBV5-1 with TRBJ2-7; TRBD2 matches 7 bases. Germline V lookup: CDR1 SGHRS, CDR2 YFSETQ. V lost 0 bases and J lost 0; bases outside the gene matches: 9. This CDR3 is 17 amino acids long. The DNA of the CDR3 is TGCGCCAGCAGCTTGGGCGGCCTAGCGGCAAACTCCTACGAGCAGTACTTC. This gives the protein CASSLGGLAANSYEQYF.

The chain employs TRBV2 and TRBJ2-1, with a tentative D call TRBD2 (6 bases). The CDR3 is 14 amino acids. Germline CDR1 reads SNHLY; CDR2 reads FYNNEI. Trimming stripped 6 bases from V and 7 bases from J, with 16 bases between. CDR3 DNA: TGTGCCAGCAGCCAAGGTGTTGCGGGGAATGAGCAGTTCTTC. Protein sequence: CASSQGVAGNEQFF. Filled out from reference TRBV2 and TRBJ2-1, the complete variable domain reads EPEVTQTPSHQVTQMGQEVILRCVPISNHLYFYWYRQILGQKVEFLVSFYNNEISEKSEIFDDQFSVERPDGSNFTLKIRSTKLEDSAMYFCASSQGVAGNEQFFGPGTRLTVL.

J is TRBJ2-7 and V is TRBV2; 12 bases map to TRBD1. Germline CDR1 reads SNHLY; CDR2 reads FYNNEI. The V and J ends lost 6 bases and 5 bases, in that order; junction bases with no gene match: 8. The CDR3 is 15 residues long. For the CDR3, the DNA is TGTGCCAGCAGCTCCGGGACAGGGGGCGGGAACGAGCAGTACTTC. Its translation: CASSSGTGGGNEQYF.

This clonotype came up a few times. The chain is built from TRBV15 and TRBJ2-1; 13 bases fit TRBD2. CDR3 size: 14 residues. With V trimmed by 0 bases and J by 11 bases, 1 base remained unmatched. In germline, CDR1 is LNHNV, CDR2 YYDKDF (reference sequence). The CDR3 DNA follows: TGTGCCACCAGCAGAGAGGGACTAGCGGGGAAGCAGTTCTTC. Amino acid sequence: CATSREGLAGKQFF.

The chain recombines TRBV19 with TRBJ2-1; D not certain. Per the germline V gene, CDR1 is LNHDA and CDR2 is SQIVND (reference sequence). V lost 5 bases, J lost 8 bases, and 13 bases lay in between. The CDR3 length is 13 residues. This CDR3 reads CASSWSGVDEQFF. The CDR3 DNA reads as TGTGCCAGTAGTTGGTCGGGTGTGGATGAGCAGTTCTTC.